The sequence of this T cell receptor (beta chain) was determined in a study of T cells after yellow fever vaccination. Study outcomes and limitations: The CD4 compartment and the CD8 compartment contained a small share of clonotypes in common. Researchers report a weaker secondary response that nonetheless peaked faster, day 5 versus 15.

This clonotype has a handful of counts. Conversion of TCR transcripts into cDNA relied on 5'RACE template switching, which added a universal primer site and UMIs. One entry per CDR3 protein results from TCRdb running MiXCR on the 5' RACE reads. The sample has about 94,000 distinct CDR3 sequences, approximately 8.4% seen once. The sample in question was CD8+ T cells not binding an NS4B(214-222) dextramer, sorted from PBMCs, obtained approximately 16 days after the first yellow fever vaccination. The origin of this receptor is a man aged 18 to 29 who received the YFV17D yellow fever vaccine.

The CDR3, as DNA: TGTGCCAGTAGCTCGATGGGACAGCTCTATGGCTACACCTTC. It codes for CASSSMGQLYGYTF. The chain links TRBV19 to TRBJ1-2, with 7 bases matching TRBD1. V shed 6 bases, J shed 4 bases, and the junction held 8 bases outside the gene matches. CDR3 length: 14 residues. Germline V gives CDR1 LNHDA, CDR2 SQIVND (reference sequence). The full variable domain, rest sourced from reference TRBV19 and TRBJ1-2, is DGGITQSPKYLFRKEGQNVTLSCEQNLNHDAMYWYRQDPGQGLRLIYYSQIVNDFQKGDIAEGYSVSREKKESFPLTVTSAQKNPTAFYLCASSSMGQLYGYTFGSGTRLTVV.